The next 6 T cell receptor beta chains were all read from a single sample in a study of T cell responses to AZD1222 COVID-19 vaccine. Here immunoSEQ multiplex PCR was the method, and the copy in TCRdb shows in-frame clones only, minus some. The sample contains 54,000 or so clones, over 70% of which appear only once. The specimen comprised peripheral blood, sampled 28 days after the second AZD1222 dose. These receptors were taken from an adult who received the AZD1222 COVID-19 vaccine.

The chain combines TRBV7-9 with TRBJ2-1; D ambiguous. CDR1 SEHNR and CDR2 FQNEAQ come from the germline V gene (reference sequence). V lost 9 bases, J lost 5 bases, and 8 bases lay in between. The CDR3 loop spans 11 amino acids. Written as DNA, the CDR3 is TGTGCCAGTCCCGTTCACAATGAGCAGTTCTTC. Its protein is CASPVHNEQFF.

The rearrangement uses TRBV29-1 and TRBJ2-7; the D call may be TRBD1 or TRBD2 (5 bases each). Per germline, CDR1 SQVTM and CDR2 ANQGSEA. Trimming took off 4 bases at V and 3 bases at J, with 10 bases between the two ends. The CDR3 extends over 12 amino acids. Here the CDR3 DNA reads TGCAGCGTTGTGGGGGACGGCTACGAGCAGTACTTC. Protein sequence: CSVVGDGYEQYF.

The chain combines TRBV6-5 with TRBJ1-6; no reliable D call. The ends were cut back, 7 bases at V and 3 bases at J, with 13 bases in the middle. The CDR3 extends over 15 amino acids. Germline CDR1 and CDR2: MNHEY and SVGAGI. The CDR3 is CASKTDQDYNSPLHF. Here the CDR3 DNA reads TGTGCCAGCAAGACGGATCAAGACTATAATTCACCCCTCCACTTT.

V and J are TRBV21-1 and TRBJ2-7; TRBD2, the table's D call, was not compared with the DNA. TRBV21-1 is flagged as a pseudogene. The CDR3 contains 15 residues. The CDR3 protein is CASSSRLAGKYEQYV. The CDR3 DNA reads TGTGCCAGCAGCAGCCGACTAGCGGGTAAGTACGAGCAGTACGTC.

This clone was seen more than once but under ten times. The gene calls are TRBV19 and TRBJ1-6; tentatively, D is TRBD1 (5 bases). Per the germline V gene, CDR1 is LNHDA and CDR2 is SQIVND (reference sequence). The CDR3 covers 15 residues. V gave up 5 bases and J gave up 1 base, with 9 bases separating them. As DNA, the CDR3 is TGTGCCAGTAGTCCGCAGGGATCCTATAATTCACCCCTCCACTTT. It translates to CASSPQGSYNSPLHF.

The CDR3 here is CASSSGTDTQYF. CDR3 coding DNA: TGTGCCAGCAGTTCAGGAACAGATACGCAGTATTTT. The V call is TRBV6-6, the J call TRBJ2-3; D is unresolved. The CDR3 loop spans 12 amino acids. CDR1 is MNHNY, CDR2 SVGAGI, per germline (reference sequence). Trimming pared 4 bases from V and 3 bases from J, leaving 5 bases between.